This is a list of T cell receptor beta chains from one sample in a study of molecular identifiers for immune sequencing clone quantification. MiXCR, applied by TCRdb to the PCR reads, yields one record per CDR3 protein. The sample carries approximately 550,000 distinct CDR3 sequences, over 20% recorded once. The specimen sequenced was naive CD8+ T cells from blood, with Jurkat cell RNA spiked in. The receptors here all came from a human donor in good health. Some libraries in this study had Jurkat cell RNA spiked in. The CDR3 runs from the conserved cysteine through the conserved F or W. The D gene is left open where the match is weak. Clone size is given for some rows only: seen once, a few or many times, or a class if the clone is expanded.

V	size	D	J	CDR3	DNA
TRBV28	-	TRBD1	TRBJ2-5	CASSFRTGGLRTQYF	TGTGCCAGCAGTTTTCGGACAGGGGGTTTGCGGACCCAGTACTTC
TRBV29-1	many	TRBD2	TRBJ2-7	CSVIAGGPREQYF	TGCAGCGTAATAGCGGGAGGGCCGAGGGAGCAGTACTTC
TRBV3-1	-	TRBD1	TRBJ1-1	CASSQEQGWATEAFF	TGTGCCAGCAGCCAAGAACAGGGGTGGGCGACTGAAGCTTTCTTT
TRBV4-3	few	-	TRBJ2-3	CASGQFGRDTQYF	TGCGCCAGCGGCCAATTTGGGAGAGATACGCAGTATTTT
TRBV12-3/TRBV12-4	many	TRBD1	TRBJ2-7	CASSYGTGSTYEQYF	TGTGCCAGCAGTTATGGGACAGGGTCTACCTACGAGCAGTACTTC
TRBV9	-	-	TRBJ1-1	CASGPFLIMNTEAFF	TGTGCCAGCGGCCCATTTCTAATTATGAACACTGAAGCTTTCTTT
TRBV7-2	many	-	TRBJ2-1	CASSLLGSSYNEQFF	TGTGCCAGCAGCTTATTGGGGAGCTCCTACAATGAGCAGTTCTTC
TRBV5-1	many	-	TRBJ1-1	CASSLNINTEAFF	TGCGCCAGCAGCTTGAATATAAACACTGAAGCTTTCTTT
TRBV4-3	many	-	TRBJ1-2	CASSQDVRVEGYTF	TGCGCCAGCAGCCAAGATGTCAGGGTTGAGGGCTACACCTTC
TRBV28	few	-	TRBJ2-5	CASSPRREGETQYF	TGTGCCAGCAGTCCCCGCAGGGAAGGGGAGACCCAGTACTTC
TRBV6-1	few	-	TRBJ2-1	CASHDGAWNEQFF	TGTGCCAGCCACGACGGGGCCTGGAATGAGCAGTTCTTC
TRBV7-9	many	TRBD2	TRBJ2-2	CASSFRLADLVRAGELFF	TGTGCCAGCAGCTTCCGACTAGCGGACCTAGTTCGTGCCGGGGAGCTGTTTTTT
TRBV5-1	few	TRBD1	TRBJ2-5	CASSLSGTGETQYF	TGCGCCAGCAGCTTGTCAGGGACAGGGGAGACCCAGTACTTC
TRBV7-2	many	-	TRBJ1-5	CASSLPYSNQPQHF	TGTGCCAGCAGCCTACCTTATAGCAATCAGCCCCAGCATTTT
TRBV19	many	-	TRBJ2-6	CATERGSGANVLTF	TGTGCCACGGAACGGGGGTCTGGGGCCAACGTCCTGACTTTC
TRBV6-5	-	-	TRBJ2-2	CASSYSTIGELFF	TGTGCCAGCAGTTACTCGACGATCGGGGAGCTGTTTTTT
TRBV30	few	-	TRBJ1-5	CACQDFNQPQHF	TGTGCCTGCCAAGATTTCAATCAGCCCCAGCATTTT
TRBV4-2	few	TRBD1	TRBJ1-1	CASSHGTGTGGESEAFF	TGTGCCAGCAGCCATGGAACCGGGACAGGGGGCGAATCTGAAGCTTTCTTT
TRBV4-3	few	-	TRBJ1-1	CASSQDRGRPEAFF	TGCGCCAGCAGCCAAGATCGAGGCAGACCTGAAGCTTTCTTT
TRBV27	-	-	TRBJ2-7	CASSLSIGPSYEQYF	TGTGCCAGCAGTTTATCGATCGGACCATCCTACGAGCAGTACTTC
TRBV12-3/TRBV12-4	many	-	TRBJ2-7	CASSPGASWEQYF	TGTGCCAGCAGTCCCGGGGCGTCTTGGGAGCAGTACTTC
TRBV20-1	many	TRBD1	TRBJ2-5	CSASPTGGRETQYF	TGCAGTGCTAGCCCAACAGGGGGTAGAGAGACCCAGTACTTC
TRBV12-3/TRBV12-4	many	TRBD2	TRBJ2-5	CASSFSGSLETQYF	TGTGCCAGCAGTTTTAGCGGGTCCCTGGAGACCCAGTACTTC
TRBV28	many	-	TRBJ2-3	CASTHAYLDTQYF	TGTGCCAGCACTCACGCGTATCTCGATACGCAGTATTTT
TRBV20-1	few	-	TRBJ1-2	CSARGTLLTNIGYTF	TGCAGTGCTAGGGGGACACTCCTGACTAATATTGGCTACACCTTC